These T cell receptor beta chains were read from a single sample in a study of radiotherapy plus CTLA-4 blockade in lung cancer. The method was immunoSEQ multiplex PCR; TCRdb's version includes in-frame clones alone and lacks a portion of them. The profile shows 95,000 to 150,000 clones, more than 80% of them singletons. The material was peripheral blood, obtained from a patient treated with radiotherapy plus ipilimumab. The receptors stem from a human donor with non-small cell lung cancer that progressed on radiotherapy plus ipilimumab. The CDR3 runs from the conserved cysteine through the conserved F or W. D genes are given only for firm matches. Clone size is shown for a subset of rows, as once, few, many or a class of expanded clone.

j_gene,v_gene,abundance,d_gene,CDR3aa,CDR3nt
TRBJ2-6,TRBV9,NA,NA,CASSGSAGANVLTF,TGTGCCAGCAGCGGGAGCGCTGGGGCCAACGTCCTGACTTTC
TRBJ1-5,TRBV6-1,NA,NA,CASSGHNQPQHF,TGTGCCAGCAGTGGCCACAATCAGCCCCAGCATTTT
TRBJ2-1,TRBV4-2,NA,TRBD2,CASSQDARGLAAYNEQFF,TGTGCCAGCAGCCAAGACGCCCGCGGACTAGCGGCCTACAATGAGCAGTTCTTC
TRBJ2-2,TRBV25-1,NA,TRBD1,CASSPRPGTGNTGELFF,TGTGCCAGCAGTCCTCGGCCCGGGACAGGGAACACCGGGGAGCTGTTTTTT
TRBJ2-2,TRBV6-5,few,NA,CASSYATDSTGELFF,TGTGCCAGCAGTTACGCGACAGATTCCACCGGGGAGCTGTTTTTT
TRBJ1-1,TRBV7-9,NA,TRBD1,CASSLGRTGLNTEAFF,TGTGCCAGCAGCTTAGGAAGGACAGGTTTGAACACTGAAGCTTTCTTT
TRBJ2-1,TRBV5-1,NA,NA,CASSRSGLGEQFF,TGCGCCAGCTCGAGGTCCGGGCTCGGTGAGCAGTTCTTC
TRBJ2-7,TRBV5-1,NA,TRBD1,CASSSFTGTGSEQYF,TGCGCCAGCAGCAGCTTTACCGGGACAGGGAGCGAGCAGTACTTC
TRBJ2-1,TRBV5-1,NA,TRBD2,CASSLTSGSSGEQFF,TGCGCCAGCAGCCTAACTAGCGGGAGTTCAGGAGAGCAGTTCTTC
TRBJ2-3,TRBV11-2,NA,NA,CASSPLATDTQYF,TGTGCCAGCAGCCCCTTAGCCACAGATACGCAGTATTTT
TRBJ2-1,TRBV4-1,NA,NA,CASSPLDSNEQFF,TGCGCCAGCAGCCCTCTGGACAGCAATGAGCAGTTCTTC
TRBJ2-3,TRBV5-4,NA,NA,CASSLGGEQGTNTQYF,TGTGCCAGCAGCTTGGGGGGGGAGCAAGGCACAAATACGCAGTATTTT
TRBJ1-1,TRBV9,NA,NA,CASSFHPRGTEAFF,TGTGCCAGCAGCTTTCATCCAAGGGGAACTGAAGCTTTCTTT
TRBJ2-7,TRBV2,NA,NA,CASSRDQLYEQYF,TGTGCCAGCAGTCGGGACCAGCTTTACGAGCAGTACTTC
TRBJ1-3,TRBV5-6,NA,TRBD1,CASSGGTGRANTIYF,TGTGCCAGCAGCGGGGGGACAGGGCGCGCAAACACCATATATTTT
TRBJ2-3,TRBV18,NA,TRBD2,CASSPGLAEADTQYF,TGTGCCAGCTCACCGGGACTAGCGGAGGCAGATACGCAGTATTTT
TRBJ2-3,TRBV27,NA,TRBD2,CASSPGTSGARGEYF,TGTGCCAGCAGTCCCGGGACTAGCGGGGCCCGGGGGGAGTATTTT
TRBJ2-3,TRBV7-6,NA,NA,CASSLGHSTDTQYF,TGTGCCAGCAGCTTAGGGCACTCCACAGATACGCAGTATTTT
TRBJ1-2,TRBV5-1,NA,NA,CASSLEGSFYGYTF,TGCGCCAGCAGCTTGGAGGGCAGCTTCTATGGCTACACCTTC
TRBJ2-5,TRBV6-1,NA,NA,CASLATNQETQYF,TGTGCCAGCCTAGCGACCAACCAAGAGACCCAGTACTTC
TRBJ2-5,TRBV7-2,NA,NA,CASSRFSGVRETQYF,TGTGCCAGCAGTCGTTTTTCGGGTGTCAGGGAGACCCAGTACTTC
TRBJ2-5,TRBV29-1,NA,NA,CSVALSQETQYF,TGCAGCGTTGCCCTTAGCCAAGAGACCCAGTACTTC
TRBJ2-1,TRBV9,NA,TRBD2,CASSVELAGAEQFF,TGTGCCAGCAGCGTAGAACTAGCGGGAGCTGAGCAGTTCTTC
TRBJ2-3,TRBV29-1,NA,NA,CSVRRTGSTDTQYF,TGCAGCGTTCGGAGGACGGGGAGCACAGATACGCAGTATTTT
TRBJ2-7,TRBV19,NA,TRBD1,CASSTDDRVGSSEQYF,TGTGCCAGTAGTACAGATGACAGGGTTGGCTCCAGCGAGCAGTACTTC
TRBJ2-5,TRBV6-1,NA,NA,CASSAGRETQYF,TGTGCCAGCAGTGCGGGGCGTGAGACCCAGTACTTC
TRBJ2-6,TRBV6-5,NA,NA,CASRGVFSGANVLTF,TGTGCCAGCAGGGGGGTCTTCTCTGGGGCCAACGTCCTGACTTTC
TRBJ1-2,TRBV19,NA,NA,CASSIDGGGVGYTF,TGTGCCAGTAGTATAGATGGCGGGGGAGTTGGCTACACCTTC
TRBJ2-7,TRBV19,NA,NA,CASMDPTSYEQYF,TGTGCCAGTATGGACCCCACCAGCTACGAGCAGTACTTC
TRBJ2-1,TRBV2,NA,NA,CASRPDELDEQFF,TGTGCCAGCAGACCCGACGAGCTCGATGAGCAGTTCTTC
TRBJ2-6,TRBV9,NA,NA,CASSVVGGANVLTF,TGTGCCAGCAGCGTAGTGGGTGGGGCCAACGTCCTGACTTTC
TRBJ1-2,TRBV5-4,NA,TRBD1,CASSLERGQFPYGYTF,TGTGCCAGCAGCTTGGAGAGGGGGCAGTTTCCCTATGGCTACACCTTC
TRBJ2-1,TRBV10-3,NA,TRBD2,CAIRPSGSSNEQFF,TGTGCCATCAGGCCTAGCGGGAGCTCTAATGAGCAGTTCTTC
TRBJ2-1,TRBV2,NA,TRBD1,CASSPSGTALHGQFF,TGTGCCAGCAGTCCTTCCGGGACAGCCCTTCACGGGCAGTTCTTC
TRBJ1-6,TRBV4-1,NA,NA,CASSSRDSPGLNSPLHF,TGCGCCAGCAGCTCCCGGGACTCACCCGGTCTTAATTCACCCCTCCACTTT
TRBJ2-7,TRBV11-1,once,NA,CASSLVFPEQYF,TGTGCCAGCAGCTTAGTCTTTCCCGAGCAGTACTTC
TRBJ1-3,TRBV15,NA,NA,CATSLSISGNTIYF,TGTGCCACCAGCCTCTCAATCTCTGGAAACACCATATATTTT
TRBJ2-1,TRBV29-1,NA,TRBD2,CSVSDWAGGNEQFF,TGCAGCGTCTCCGACTGGGCGGGGGGGAATGAGCAGTTCTTC
TRBJ2-1,TRBV9,NA,NA,CASSVEVSEQFF,TGTGCCAGCAGCGTAGAAGTCTCTGAGCAGTTCTTC
TRBJ1-3,TRBV5-6,few,NA,CASSFGAGVSGNTIYF,NA
TRBJ2-1,TRBV2,NA,NA,CASISQGRQGNEQFF,TGTGCCAGCATCTCCCAGGGGCGTCAGGGCAATGAGCAGTTCTTC
TRBJ1-2,TRBV9,NA,NA,CASSGGGVYGYTF,TGTGCCAGCAGCGGCGGCGGGGTCTATGGCTACACCTTC
TRBJ2-1,TRBV4-1,NA,NA,CASSQDPSGSSYNEQFF,TGCGCCAGCAGCCAAGATCCGAGTGGGAGCTCCTACAATGAGCAGTTCTTC
TRBJ2-5,TRBV5-1,NA,TRBD1,CASSSGQGETQYF,TGCGCCAGCAGCTCCGGACAGGGAGAGACCCAGTACTTC
TRBJ2-1,TRBV7-9,NA,NA,CASSFNSRGNEQFF,TGTGCCAGCAGCTTCAATTCGCGGGGCAATGAGCAGTTCTTC
TRBJ2-3,TRBV9,NA,TRBD1,CASSPGDRSTDTQYF,TGTGCCAGCAGCCCCGGGGACAGGAGCACAGATACGCAGTATTTT
TRBJ1-2,TRBV12-5,NA,NA,CASGLANRDGYTF,TGTGCTAGTGGTTTGGCCAACAGGGATGGCTACACCTTC